This TCR beta chain comes out of a study of technical replicates of blood from several donors. V was shortened by 0 bases and J by 4 bases, with 11 bases between the two germline ends. The CDR3 has 15 residues. Germline V gene sequence: CDR1 SGHKS, CDR2 YYEKEE (reference sequence). The data were produced by immunoSEQ multiplex PCR, yet TCRdb's version contains in-frame clones alone and is incomplete. Seen here are 100,000 or so clones, around 96% observed once, and the top ten hold approximately 0.36%. The source of this sequence is a human donor in good health. The chain couples TRBV5-5 to TRBJ1-5, with no clear D. The sample was T cells isolated from PBMCs. CDR3 sequence (DNA): TGTGCCAGCAGCTTGGTCGGGGAACTTAATCAGCCCCAGCATTTT. This translates into CASSLVGELNQPQHF.